Below, 25 T cell receptor beta chains from the same sample are listed, as sequenced in a study of regulatory T cells in long-lasting Graves disease. Building the TCR beta libraries relied on iRepertoire HTBI primers, and CDR3 regions underwent Arm-PCR. Via MiXCR, TCRdb re-called the multiplex PCR reads, giving one row per CDR3 protein. The repertoire holds around 330,000 distinct CDR3 sequences, with more than 15% as singletons. Described time point: newly diagnosed GD, antithyroid drugs for less than 3 months. Making the TCR library involved RNA that had been extracted from PBMCs. The sequencing used peripheral blood mononuclear cells (PBMCs), collected at new diagnosis, from a patient treated with antithyroid drugs. Every receptor here comes from a female donor with Graves disease.

This clonotype showed up many times. The rearrangement joins TRBV5-8 to TRBJ2-2, with 7 bases that match TRBD2. The CDR3 runs to 14 residues. Germline V gene data show CDR1 as SGHTS and CDR2 as YDEGEE. J lost 1 base, V lost 3 bases, and 0 bases had no gene match. The CDR3 sequence is CASSWEGNTGELFF. In DNA, the CDR3 is TGTGCCAGCAGCTGGGAGGGGAACACCGGGGAGCTGTTTTTT.

This chain links TRBV20-1 with TRBJ1-4; D call uncertain. This CDR3 spans 14 amino acids. The V gene lost 6 bases and the J gene lost 2 bases, with 13 bases spanning the gap. Per the germline V gene, CDR1 is DFQATT and CDR2 is SNEGSKA (reference sequence). CDR3 nucleotide sequence: TGCAGTGCGGCCTCGGGTTTCACTAATGAAAAACTGTTTTTT. Translating gives CSAASGFTNEKLFF.

This clonotype was counted only a few times. The gene calls are TRBV7-9 and TRBJ2-5; 11 nucleotides line up with TRBD1. The CDR3 covers 15 residues. The germline V gene encodes CDR1 SEHNR and CDR2 FQNEAQ (reference sequence). Trimming at V came to 1 base and at J to 5 bases, leaving 3 bases not matched to a gene. The CDR3 bases are TGTGCCAGCAGCTTAGGGACAGGGGGCCGGGAGACCCAGTACTTC. It specifies CASSLGTGGRETQYF.

This clonotype was detected many times. CDR3 nucleotide sequence: TGTGCCAGCAGGGAGCCGGGGACACTATATGGCTACACCTTC. This gives the protein CASREPGTLYGYTF. V is TRBV2 and J is TRBJ1-2, with a possible D match to TRBD1 (6 bases). V lost 6 bases and J 5 bases, leaving 16 bases between the germline ends. CDR1 and CDR2 (germline): SNHLY, FYNNEI. This CDR3 spans 14 amino acids.

About this clonotype: This could be a read error, since a much larger clone is one nucleotide away. The limits of the CDR3 on the DNA are not certain, so only TCRdb's listed CDR3 is given. This chain links TRBV28 with TRBJ1-1; the D call of TRBD1 is as the table states it, not checked on the DNA. Germline assignment: CDR1 MDHEN and CDR2 SYDVKM. Including both end residues, the CDR3 is 14 amino acids long. The CDR3 sequence is CASSVGQGAAEALF.

There are many counts of this clonotype. The chain employs TRBV7-9 and TRBJ1-6, with D maybe TRBD1 (5 bases). Germline V gives CDR1 SEHNR, CDR2 FQNEAQ (reference sequence). CDR3 length: 20 amino acids. V shed 4 bases and J shed 8 bases, with 30 bases lying between them. The CDR3 region is CASSSPGVYGGGALDSPLHF. The CDR3 DNA is TGTGCCAGCAGCTCGCCCGGGGTGTACGGGGGTGGGGCATTGGATTCACCCCTCCACTTT.

This clonotype has a count of ten or more. The CDR3 DNA reads TGTGCCAGCAGCCGACAAACCTACGAGCAGTACTTC. Protein: CASSRQTYEQYF. V and J are TRBV11-2 and TRBJ2-7, with D unclear. The CDR3 covers 12 residues. Germline V gives CDR1 SGHAT, CDR2 FQNNGV. The V and J ends lost 5 bases and 2 bases respectively, with 7 bases between them.

The sample holds many counts of this clonotype. The gene calls are TRBV28 and TRBJ1-6; 8 nucleotides align to TRBD1. The CDR3 is 15 residues long. V lost 8 bases to trimming and J lost 8 bases; unmatched junction nucleotides: 11. Germline V gene sequence: CDR1 MDHEN, CDR2 SYDVKM. The CDR3 DNA follows: TGTGCCAGCGACGGGACAGGCTCCAGTGATTCACCCCTCCACTTT. Its protein is CASDGTGSSDSPLHF. Full variable domain (outside the CDR3, taken from reference TRBV28 and TRBJ1-6): DVKVTQSSRYLVKRTGEKVFLECVQDMDHENMFWYRQDPGLGLRLIYFSYDVKMKEKGDIPEGYSVSREKKERFSLILESASTNQTSMYLCASDGTGSSDSPLHFGNGTRLTVT.

This clonotype was recorded many times. V and J are TRBV4-1 and TRBJ2-2; 8 bases line up with TRBD2. This CDR3 is 17 amino acids long. J lost 7 bases, V lost 5 bases, and 15 bases had no gene match. Germline V lookup: CDR1 MGHRA, CDR2 YSYEKL. CDR3: CASSFKAGVVTDGELFF. As DNA, the CDR3 is TGCGCCAGCAGCTTTAAAGCGGGAGTAGTTACGGACGGGGAGCTGTTTTTT.

In its sample, this clonotype was seen many times. The chain carries TRBV11-3 and TRBJ2-7; D gene ambiguous. CDR1 is SGHNT and CDR2 is YENEEA in the germline V gene. The CDR3 length is 15 residues. V lost 1 base and J 4 bases, leaving 14 bases between the germline ends. The CDR3 region is CASSLAPGTGYEQYF. CDR3 DNA: TGTGCCAGCAGCTTAGCTCCGGGTACCGGGTACGAGCAGTACTTC.

A few counts support this clonotype. The V and J genes are TRBV3-1 and TRBJ2-3; 11 bases fit TRBD1. The end of the DNA fits TRBJ2-5 better, so the J call may be wrong. Germline V CDR1 and CDR2: LGHDT, YNNKEL (reference sequence). This CDR3 spans 15 amino acids. CDR3 protein: CASSQRTGGEETQYF. CDR3 DNA sequence: TGTGCCAGCAGCCAAAGGACAGGGGGCGAGGAGACCCAGTACTTC.

This clonotype was seen repeatedly, ten times or more. The J gene is TRBJ2-7, the V gene TRBV6-1, with 9 bases matching TRBD2. CDR1 and CDR2 (germline): MNHNS, SASEGT. This CDR3 contains 19 residues. Trimming removed 4 bases from V and 0 bases from J; junction bases left unmatched: 16. The CDR3 DNA follows: TGTGCCAGCAGTGCCCTCGCGGCGCTAGCGGGAAGGAGCTCCTACGAGCAGTACTTC. Its protein is CASSALAALAGRSSYEQYF.

This clonotype was counted many times. V gene TRBV20-1 combines with J gene TRBJ2-2; TRBD2 might be the D (6 bases). The CDR3 loop spans 13 amino acids. Trimming shortened V by 6 bases and J by 5 bases, and 13 bases separated the two germline ends. From germline, CDR1 is DFQATT and CDR2 SNEGSKA (reference sequence). The CDR3 reads CSAPRRGTGELFF. The CDR3 bases are TGCAGTGCCCCCCGTCGGGGGACCGGGGAGCTGTTTTTT.

The V call is TRBV20-1, the J call TRBJ2-3; 12 bases are a match to TRBD2. Trimming removed 2 bases from V and 3 bases from J; junction bases left unmatched: 24. The CDR3 spans 22 residues. CDR1 is DFQATT, CDR2 SNEGSKA, per germline (reference sequence). The chain's CDR3 is CSARLSLAGGGVMGERTDTQYF. CDR3 DNA sequence: TGCAGTGCTAGATTATCGCTAGCGGGAGGGGGGGTCATGGGCGAGAGGACAGATACGCAGTATTTT.

This clonotype was seen only once. The rearrangement links TRBV20-1 to TRBJ2-5; 11 bases map to TRBD2. The CDR3 loop spans 14 amino acids. Germline V gives CDR1 DFQATT, CDR2 SNEGSKA (reference sequence). Trimming cost V 1 base and J 5 bases; bases outside gene matches: 3. CDR3: CSARVAGGLETQYF. The CDR3 bases are TGCAGTGCTAGAGTAGCGGGGGGGTTGGAGACCCAGTACTTC.

This clonotype was picked up many times. The chain is built from TRBV20-1 and TRBJ2-7; D is unresolved. The V gene lost 0 bases and the J gene lost 6 bases, with 6 bases spanning the gap. The CDR3 sequence is 11 residues long. Per germline, CDR1 DFQATT and CDR2 SNEGSKA (reference sequence). CDR3 amino acids: CSARDLAEQYF. The CDR3 DNA reads TGCAGTGCTAGAGACCTGGCCGAGCAGTACTTC.

On this clonotype itself: This could be a read error, since a much larger clone is one nucleotide away. The conserved phenylalanine or tryptophan is not found at the CDR3 terminus, so this likely reflects a read error. The chain has TRBV9 and TRBJ2-4; the match to TRBD2 covers 10 bases. CDR1 is SGDLS, CDR2 YYNGEE, per germline. This CDR3 has 15 residues. The trim removed 3 bases at V and 7 bases at J, leaving 7 bases unmatched. This CDR3 is CASSALAGEGNIQYC. CDR3 in DNA: TGTGCCAGCAGCGCCCTAGCGGGAGAGGGGAACATTCAGTACTGC.

This clonotype was observed many times. The chain recombines TRBV19 with TRBJ2-1; D ambiguous. This CDR3 region has 16 residues. Trimming took 3 bases from V and 0 from J, leaving 12 bases between them. In germline, CDR1 is LNHDA, CDR2 SQIVND (reference sequence). The CDR3 DNA follows: TGTGCCAGTAGTATGCGAGCGTGGAGCTCCTACAATGAGCAGTTCTTC. It is translated as CASSMRAWSSYNEQFF.

This clonotype has ten or more counts. The chain combines TRBV2 with TRBJ2-5, with TRBD1 as a possible D gene (5 bases). V was trimmed by 7 bases and J by 5 bases, leaving 20 bases between them. This CDR3 has 15 residues. CDR1 is SNHLY, CDR2 FYNNEI, per germline. CDR3 nucleotides: TGTGCCAGCACCCGACGTGCCAGGGTGAGGGAGACCCAGTACTTC. Its protein product is CASTRRARVRETQYF.

This clonotype occurred many times. The J gene is TRBJ2-7, the V gene TRBV12-3 or TRBV12-4; D unresolved. The CDR3 runs 13 residues. V was cut by 6 bases and J by 0 bases, with 9 bases left in between. The CDR3 region has the DNA TGTGCCAGCAGGGTGGCGGACTCCTACGAGCAGTACTTC. It codes for CASRVADSYEQYF.

This clonotype came up a few times. A read error may explain this, as a much larger clone is one base away. This rearrangement joins TRBV7-8 to TRBJ2-7, with D uncertain. Germline-derived CDR1 and CDR2 are SGHVS and FQNEAQ. The CDR3 consists of 13 residues. DNA of the CDR3: TGTGCCAGCAGTTCAAGAACCCTCTACGAGCAGTGCTTC. It is translated as CASSSRTLYEQCF.

Written as DNA, the CDR3 is TGTGCCAGCAGTTTTGAATTGGGAGTGGCTGAAGCTTTCTTT. Translated: CASSFELGVAEAFF. The chain combines TRBV12-3 or TRBV12-4 with TRBJ1-1; D unclear. The CDR3 sequence is 14 residues long. The V and J ends lost 3 bases and 6 bases respectively, with 14 bases between them.

V usage is TRBV24-1 and J usage is TRBJ2-3, with a weak D call TRBD2 (5 bases). Germline V gene lookup returns CDR1 KGHDR and CDR2 SFDVKD. The V gene lost 1 base and the J gene lost 1 base, with 14 bases spanning the gap. This CDR3 comprises 17 residues. DNA for the CDR3: TGTGCCACCAGTGATTTAGCGGAAACCATGGGCACAGATACGCAGTATTTT. Its protein product is CATSDLAETMGTDTQYF.

In this sample, this clonotype turned up many times. The V call is TRBV2, the J call TRBJ2-7; 7 bases are a match to TRBD1. This CDR3 contains 17 residues. Per the germline V gene, CDR1 is SNHLY and CDR2 is FYNNEI. Trimming removed 2 bases from V and 2 bases from J; junction bases left unmatched: 12. Here the CDR3 DNA reads TGTGCCAGCAGTGAAAGGCTCGTATTTGGGACAGCCTACGAGCAGTACTTC. This sequence encodes CASSERLVFGTAYEQYF.

J is TRBJ2-7 and V is TRBV10-3, with 9 bases matching TRBD1. This CDR3 is built from 16 residues. The V gene's germline CDR1 is ENHRY and CDR2 SYGVKD. J was trimmed by 3 bases and V by 5 bases; bases with no gene match: 11. CDR3 amino acids: CAISTRDRGSIYEQYF. DNA of the CDR3: TGTGCCATCAGTACGCGAGACAGGGGGAGCATCTACGAGCAGTACTTC.